This TCR beta chain was identified in a study of siplizumab effects on memory and regulatory T cells. Study results and caveats: Siplizumab produced a significant reduction in alloreactive sequences that were traceable to unstimulated CD4+ memory cells.

From germline, CDR1 is MNHEY and CDR2 SMNVEV (reference sequence). This CDR3 spans 15 amino acids. Unmatched junction bases numbered 2, after V lost 5 bases and J lost 0 bases. Regarding this clone: The antigen remains undetermined.

Only in-frame clones appear in the TCRdb table, and some are missing; sequencing was by immunoSEQ multiplex PCR. Here the sample spans around 94,000 clones, about 93% being singletons. The V gene is TRBV27, the J gene TRBJ2-1; 9 bases are shared with TRBD1. The TCR was taken from a human donor in good health. The sample was CD4+ T cells sorted from blood. The CDR3 protein is CASSPQGASYNEQFF. As DNA, the CDR3 is TGTGCCAGCAGTCCACAGGGGGCCTCCTACAATGAGCAGTTCTTC.